Reported below is one TCR beta chain. The record originates from a study of human versus mouse CDR3 diversity and MHC coevolution. Germline V lookup: CDR1 SGHTA, CDR2 FQGNSA. The CDR3 is made up of 14 amino acids. The ends were cut back, 0 bases at V and 1 base at J, with 3 bases in the middle. The assay was immunoSEQ multiplex PCR, and TCRdb's table has in-frame clones only and misses some. The data contain approximately 81,000 clones, over 85% of them singletons. This sequence joins TRBV7-2 and TRBJ2-2, with D unclear. The receptor was isolated from a person between 25 and 70 years old in good health. Sequencing was performed on naive CD4+ T cells from blood. As for subset: CD45RO-negative CD62L-positive naive CD4 T cells. This CDR3 is CASSLAVNTGELFF. The CDR3 DNA reads TGTGCCAGCAGCTTAGCCGTGAACACCGGGGAGCTGTTTTTT.